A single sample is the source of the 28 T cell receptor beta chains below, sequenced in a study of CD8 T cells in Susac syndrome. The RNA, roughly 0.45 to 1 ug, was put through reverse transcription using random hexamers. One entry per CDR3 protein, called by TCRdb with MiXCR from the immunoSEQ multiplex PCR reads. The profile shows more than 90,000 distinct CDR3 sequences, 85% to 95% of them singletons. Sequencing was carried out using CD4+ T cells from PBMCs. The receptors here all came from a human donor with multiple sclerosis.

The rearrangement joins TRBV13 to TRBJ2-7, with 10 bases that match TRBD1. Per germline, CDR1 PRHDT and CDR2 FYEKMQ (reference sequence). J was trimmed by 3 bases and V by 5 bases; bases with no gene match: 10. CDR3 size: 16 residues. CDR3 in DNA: TGTGCCAGCAGCCAAACGGGACAGGGGAGGAACTACGAGCAGTACTTC. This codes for CASSQTGQGRNYEQYF.

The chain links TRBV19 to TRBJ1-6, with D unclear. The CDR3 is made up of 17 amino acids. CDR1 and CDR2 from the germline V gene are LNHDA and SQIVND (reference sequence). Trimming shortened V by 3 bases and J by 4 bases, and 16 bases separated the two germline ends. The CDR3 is CASSIGKSRNYNSPLHF. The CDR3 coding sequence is TGTGCCAGTAGTATTGGAAAGTCTCGTAATTATAATTCACCCCTCCACTTT. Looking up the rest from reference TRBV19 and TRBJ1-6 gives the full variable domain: DGGITQSPKYLFRKEGQNVTLSCEQNLNHDAMYWYRQDPGQGLRLIYYSQIVNDFQKGDIAEGYSVSREKKESFPLTVTSAQKNPTAFYLCASSIGKSRNYNSPLHFGNGTRLTVT.

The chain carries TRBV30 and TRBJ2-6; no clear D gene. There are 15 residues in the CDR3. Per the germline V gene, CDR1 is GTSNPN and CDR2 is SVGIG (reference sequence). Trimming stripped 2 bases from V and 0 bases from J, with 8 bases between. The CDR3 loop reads CAWSTRRSGANVLTF. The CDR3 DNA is TGTGCCTGGAGTACGAGGCGCTCTGGGGCCAACGTCCTGACTTTC.

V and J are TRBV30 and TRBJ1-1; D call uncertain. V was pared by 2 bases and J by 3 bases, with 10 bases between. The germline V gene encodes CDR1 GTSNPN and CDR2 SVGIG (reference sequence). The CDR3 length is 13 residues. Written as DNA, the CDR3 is TGTGCCTGGAGTCGGGCCCGGGACACTGAAGCTTTCTTT. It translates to CAWSRARDTEAFF.

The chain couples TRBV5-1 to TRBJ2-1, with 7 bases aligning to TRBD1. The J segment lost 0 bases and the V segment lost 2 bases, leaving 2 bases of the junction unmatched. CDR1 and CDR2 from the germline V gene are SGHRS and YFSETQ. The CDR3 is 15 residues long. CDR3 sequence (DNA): TGCGCCAGCAGCTTCTGGACAGGCTCCTACAATGAGCAGTTCTTC. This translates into CASSFWTGSYNEQFF.

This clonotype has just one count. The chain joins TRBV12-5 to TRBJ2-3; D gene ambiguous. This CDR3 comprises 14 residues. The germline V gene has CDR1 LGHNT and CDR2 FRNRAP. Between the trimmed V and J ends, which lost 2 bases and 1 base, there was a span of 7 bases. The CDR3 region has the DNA TGTGCTAGTGGTTTGTCCCAGGGCACAGATACGCAGTATTTT. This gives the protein CASGLSQGTDTQYF.

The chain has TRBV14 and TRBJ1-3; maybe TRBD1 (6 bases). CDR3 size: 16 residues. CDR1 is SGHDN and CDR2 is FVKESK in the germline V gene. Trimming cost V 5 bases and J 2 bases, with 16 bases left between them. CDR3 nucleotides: TGTGCCAGCAGCTCGAAACTCGGGGGGCCTGGAAACACCATATATTTT. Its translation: CASSSKLGGPGNTIYF.

DNA of the CDR3: TGTGCCAGCAGCACTAGGACAGGGAGGAATGAAAAACTGTTTTTT. It specifies CASSTRTGRNEKLFF. The chain recombines TRBV7-8 with TRBJ1-4, with 8 positions matching TRBD1. Per germline, CDR1 SGHVS and CDR2 FQNEAQ. Trimming removed 5 bases from V and 5 bases from J; junction bases left unmatched: 7. CDR3 length: 15 amino acids.

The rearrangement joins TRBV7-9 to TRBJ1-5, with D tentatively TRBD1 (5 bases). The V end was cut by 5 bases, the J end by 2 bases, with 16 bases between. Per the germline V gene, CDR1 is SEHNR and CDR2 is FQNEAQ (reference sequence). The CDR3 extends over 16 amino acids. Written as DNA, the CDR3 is TGTGCCAGCAGCATCGGGGGAAGCGAAGGCAATCAGCCCCAGCATTTT. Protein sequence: CASSIGGSEGNQPQHF.

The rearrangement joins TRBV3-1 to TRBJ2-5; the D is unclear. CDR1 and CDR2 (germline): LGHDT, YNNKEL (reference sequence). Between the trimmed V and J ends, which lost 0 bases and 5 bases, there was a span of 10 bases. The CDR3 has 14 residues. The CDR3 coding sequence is TGTGCCAGCAGCCAAGATAACGGGCCGGAGACCCAGTACTTC. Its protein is CASSQDNGPETQYF.

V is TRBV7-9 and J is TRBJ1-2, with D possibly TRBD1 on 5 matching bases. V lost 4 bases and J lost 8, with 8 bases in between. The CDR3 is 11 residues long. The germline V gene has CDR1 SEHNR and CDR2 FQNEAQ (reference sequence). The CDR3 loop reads CASSSGQGYTF. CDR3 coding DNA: TGTGCCAGCAGCTCGGGGCAAGGCTACACCTTC.

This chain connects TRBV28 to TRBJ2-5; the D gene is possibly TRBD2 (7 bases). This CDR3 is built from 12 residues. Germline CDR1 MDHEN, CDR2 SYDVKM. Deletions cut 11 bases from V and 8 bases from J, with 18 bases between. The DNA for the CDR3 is TGTGCCTCAAAGGGGGGGGTTGAAACCCAGTACTTC. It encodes CASKGGVETQYF.

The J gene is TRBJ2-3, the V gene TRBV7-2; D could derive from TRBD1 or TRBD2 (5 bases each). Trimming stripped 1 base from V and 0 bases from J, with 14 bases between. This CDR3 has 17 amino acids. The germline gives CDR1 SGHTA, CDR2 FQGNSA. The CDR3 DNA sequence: TGTGCCAGCAGCTTAGGGTTCAGCGGACACAGCACAGATACGCAGTATTTT. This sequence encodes CASSLGFSGHSTDTQYF.

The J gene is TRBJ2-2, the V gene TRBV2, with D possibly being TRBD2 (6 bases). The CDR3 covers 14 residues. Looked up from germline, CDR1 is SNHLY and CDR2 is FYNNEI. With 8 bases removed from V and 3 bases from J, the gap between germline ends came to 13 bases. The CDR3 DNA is TGTGCCAGCGCGGGAAGTGAGGACACCGGGGAGCTGTTTTTT. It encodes CASAGSEDTGELFF.

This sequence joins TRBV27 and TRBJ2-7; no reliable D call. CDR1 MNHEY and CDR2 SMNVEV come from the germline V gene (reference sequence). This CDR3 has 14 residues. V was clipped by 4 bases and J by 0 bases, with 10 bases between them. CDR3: CASSSRLSSYEQYF. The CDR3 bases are TGTGCCAGCAGTTCCCGGCTGAGCTCCTACGAGCAGTACTTC.

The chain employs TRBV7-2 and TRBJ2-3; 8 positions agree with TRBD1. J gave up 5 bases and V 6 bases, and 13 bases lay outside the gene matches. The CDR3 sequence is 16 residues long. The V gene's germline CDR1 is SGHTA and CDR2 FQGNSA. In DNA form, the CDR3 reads TGTGCCAGCAGACTCAGGGGGCCGGACCGGGAAGATACGCAGTATTTT. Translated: CASRLRGPDREDTQYF.

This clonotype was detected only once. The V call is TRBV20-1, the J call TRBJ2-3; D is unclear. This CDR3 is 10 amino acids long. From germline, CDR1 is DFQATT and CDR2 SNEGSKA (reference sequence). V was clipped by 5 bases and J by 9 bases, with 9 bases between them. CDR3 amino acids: CSARIVTQYF. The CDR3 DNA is TGCAGTGCTCGTATCGTGACGCAGTATTTT.

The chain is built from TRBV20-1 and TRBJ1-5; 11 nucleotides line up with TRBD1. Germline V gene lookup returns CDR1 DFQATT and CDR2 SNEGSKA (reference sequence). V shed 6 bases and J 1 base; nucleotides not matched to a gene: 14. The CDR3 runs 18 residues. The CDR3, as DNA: TGCAGTGCCACTACCGGGACAGGGGGGGATCTGAGCAATCAGCCCCAGCATTTT. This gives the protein CSATTGTGGDLSNQPQHF.

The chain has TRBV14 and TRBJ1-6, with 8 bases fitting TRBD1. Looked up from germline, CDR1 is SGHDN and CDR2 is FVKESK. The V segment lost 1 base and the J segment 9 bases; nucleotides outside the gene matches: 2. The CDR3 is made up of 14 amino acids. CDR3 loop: CASSQATGGSPLHF. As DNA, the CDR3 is TGTGCCAGCAGCCAAGCAACAGGGGGTTCACCCCTCCACTTT.

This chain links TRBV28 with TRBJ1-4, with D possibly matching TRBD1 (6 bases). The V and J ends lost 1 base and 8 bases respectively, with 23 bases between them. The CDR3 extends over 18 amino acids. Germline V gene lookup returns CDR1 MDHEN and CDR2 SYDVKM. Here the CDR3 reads CASSLFILTGGAREKLFF. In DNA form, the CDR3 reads TGTGCCAGCAGTTTATTCATACTAACCGGGGGGGCTAGGGAAAAACTGTTTTTT.

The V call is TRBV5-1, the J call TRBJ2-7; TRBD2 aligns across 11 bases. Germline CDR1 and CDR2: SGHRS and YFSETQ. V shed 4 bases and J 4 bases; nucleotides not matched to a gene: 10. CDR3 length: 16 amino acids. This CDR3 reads CASSPPISGGGYEQYF. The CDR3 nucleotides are TGCGCCAGCAGCCCGCCAATTAGCGGGGGGGGGTACGAGCAGTACTTC.

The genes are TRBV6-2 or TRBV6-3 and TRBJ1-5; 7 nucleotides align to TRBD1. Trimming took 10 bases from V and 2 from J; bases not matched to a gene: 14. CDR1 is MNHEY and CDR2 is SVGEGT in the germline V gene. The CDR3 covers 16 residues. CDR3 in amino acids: CATQRDRAVRNQPQHF. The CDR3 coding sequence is TGTGCCACCCAACGCGACAGGGCAGTACGCAATCAGCCCCAGCATTTT.

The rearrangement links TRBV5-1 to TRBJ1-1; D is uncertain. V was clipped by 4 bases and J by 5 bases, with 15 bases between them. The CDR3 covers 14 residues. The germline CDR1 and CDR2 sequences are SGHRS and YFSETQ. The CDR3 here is CASSRQDAPTEAFF. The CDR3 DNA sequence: TGCGCCAGCAGCCGACAAGACGCCCCAACTGAAGCTTTCTTT. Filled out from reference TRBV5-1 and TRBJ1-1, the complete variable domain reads KAGVTQTPRYLIKTRGQQVTLSCSPISGHRSVSWYQQTPGQGLQFLFEYFSETQRNKGNFPGRFSGRQFSNSRSEMNVSTLELGDSALYLCASSRQDAPTEAFFGQGTRLTVV.

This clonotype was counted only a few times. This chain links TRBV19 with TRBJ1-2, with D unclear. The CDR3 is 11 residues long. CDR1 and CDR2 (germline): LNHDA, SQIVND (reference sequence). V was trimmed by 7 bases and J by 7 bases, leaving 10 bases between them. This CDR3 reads CASTGPGGYTF. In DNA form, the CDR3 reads TGTGCCAGTACCGGGCCAGGTGGCTACACCTTC.

CDR3 in amino acids: CASSLGGYPAYGYTF. Here the CDR3 DNA reads TGTGCCAGCAGCTTGGGGGGTTATCCGGCTTATGGCTACACCTTC. V is TRBV7-2 and J is TRBJ1-2; D perhaps matches TRBD1 (5 bases). There are 15 residues in the CDR3. The ends were cut back, 3 bases at V and 5 bases at J, with 16 bases in the middle. CDR1 and CDR2 from the germline V gene are SGHTA and FQGNSA.

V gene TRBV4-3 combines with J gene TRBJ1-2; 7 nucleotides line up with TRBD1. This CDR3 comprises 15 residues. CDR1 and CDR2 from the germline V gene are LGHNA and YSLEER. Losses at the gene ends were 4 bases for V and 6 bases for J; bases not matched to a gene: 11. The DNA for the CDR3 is TGCGCCAGCAGCCTTCGACAGGGCCTCTTTCATGGCTACACCTTC. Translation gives CASSLRQGLFHGYTF.

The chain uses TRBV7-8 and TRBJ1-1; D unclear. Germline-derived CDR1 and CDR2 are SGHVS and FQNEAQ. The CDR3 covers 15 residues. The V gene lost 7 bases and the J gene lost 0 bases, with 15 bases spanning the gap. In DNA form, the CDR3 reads TGTGCCAGCACCACGGCCCCGACACTGAACACTGAAGCTTTCTTT. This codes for CASTTAPTLNTEAFF.

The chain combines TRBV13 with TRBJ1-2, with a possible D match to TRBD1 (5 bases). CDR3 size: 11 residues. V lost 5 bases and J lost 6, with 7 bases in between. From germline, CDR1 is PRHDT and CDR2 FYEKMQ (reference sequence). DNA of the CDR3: TGTGCCAGCAGCCGCAGGGATGGCTACACCTTC. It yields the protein CASSRRDGYTF.